This entry is about one T cell receptor beta chain. There are 14 residues in the CDR3. Looked up from germline, CDR1 is SGHTA and CDR2 is FQGNSA. V was clipped by 6 bases and J by 6 bases, with 17 bases between them. As handled by the study authors: Nucleated cell number was recorded as an estimate derived from reference gene primer amplification. The method was immunoSEQ multiplex PCR; TCRdb's version includes in-frame clones alone and lacks a portion of them. V, J and clone size derive from that table, while D and trimming were established from the DNA sequence. Found here are around 67,000 clones, 70% to 90% of them singletons; the top ten hold less than 2%. The data were obtained in a study of blood T cell repertoires in COVID-19. The overall study: Nucleic acid was either cDNA or gDNA, and it came from T cells, B-cell-depleted T cells, or PBMCs.

The V and J genes are TRBV7-2 and TRBJ1-1; no firm D call. This clonotype originated in an elderly woman with active or convalescent COVID-19. The specimen was peripheral blood. The DNA for the CDR3 is TGTGCCAGCAGTTTCCTTACCCCGGGAGCTGAAGCTTTCTTT. Translating gives CASSFLTPGAEAFF.